These 13 T cell receptor beta chains were sequenced from one sample in a study of neurological immune-mediated disorders. TCRdb reanalysed the 5' RACE reads using MiXCR and keeps one entry per CDR3 protein. This repertoire shows approximately 82,000 distinct CDR3 sequences, over 12% found once; its top ten account for roughly 6.8%. The sample taken for sequencing was PBMCs. Receptors originate from a woman aged 45 to 65 in good health.

This clonotype was detected only once. This may arise from a read error, as a much more abundant clone is one base away. The chain recombines TRBV3-1 with TRBJ2-2; 8 nucleotides agree with TRBD1. The V gene's germline CDR1 is LGHDT and CDR2 YNNKEL (reference sequence). The CDR3 is 16 residues long. This CDR3 reads CASSHPYRGDTGEPFF. The CDR3, as DNA: TGTGCCAGCAGCCATCCGTACAGGGGGGACACCGGGGAGCCGTTTTTT.

This clonotype appeared many times. This chain connects TRBV29-1 to TRBJ2-5; D is unclear. The V gene's germline CDR1 is SQVTM and CDR2 ANQGSEA. Trimming cost V 4 bases and J 5 bases, with 8 bases left between them. This CDR3 spans 11 amino acids. Written as DNA, the CDR3 is TGCAGCGTTGGGAGTGGTGAGACCCAGTACTTC. Protein sequence: CSVGSGETQYF.

The table lists this clonotype with many counts. J is TRBJ2-2 and V is TRBV24-1; 8 bases align to TRBD1. The CDR3 contains 16 residues. Germline-derived CDR1 and CDR2 are KGHDR and SFDVKD. J gave up 1 base and V 3 bases, and 3 bases lay outside the gene matches. This CDR3 reads CATSDRTGMNTGELFF. CDR3 sequence (DNA): TGTGCCACCAGTGATCGGACAGGGATGAACACCGGGGAGCTGTTTTTT.

This clonotype was recorded many times. The genes are TRBV5-1 and TRBJ1-1; 10 nucleotides agree with TRBD1. V dropped 3 bases and J dropped 1; count of bases not matched to a gene: 0. Germline V gives CDR1 SGHRS, CDR2 YFSETQ. The CDR3 runs to 14 residues. CDR3: CASSWDRGNTEAFF. The CDR3 DNA reads as TGCGCCAGCAGCTGGGACAGGGGGAACACTGAAGCTTTCTTT.

With regard to this clonotype: No conserved phenylalanine or tryptophan ends this CDR3, so it is likely a read error. This chain links TRBV12-3 or TRBV12-4 with TRBJ2-4, with a tentative D call TRBD2 (6 bases). The CDR3 totals 15 residues. CDR3 in DNA: TGTGCCAGCAGTTTGGGAGGCGGTGGCAAAAACACTCAGTACGTC. Translated: CASSLGGGGKNTQYV.

This clonotype was recorded many times. V and J are TRBV5-1 and TRBJ2-2; D is possibly TRBD2 (6 bases). CDR1 and CDR2 (germline): SGHRS, YFSETQ. V gave up 3 bases and J gave up 0 bases, with 12 bases separating them. This CDR3 has 16 residues. The CDR3 nucleotides are TGCGCCAGCAGCTACGGCGGGAATGCGAACACCGGGGAGCTGTTTTTT. This encodes CASSYGGNANTGELFF.

On this clonotype itself: Germline and junction disagree at one end, which may indicate a read error. The V call is TRBV5-1, the J call TRBJ2-7; no firm D call. Germline V CDR1 and CDR2: SGHRS, YFSETQ. This CDR3 comprises 14 residues. CDR3 DNA sequence: TGTGCCAGCAGCATGGCCACCAGCTCCTACGAGCAGTACTTC. Amino acids: CASSMATSSYEQYF.

The chain has TRBV5-1 and TRBJ2-3, with 9 bases that match TRBD1. With V trimmed by 4 bases and J by 5 bases, 11 bases remained unmatched. CDR3 size: 16 residues. Germline V CDR1 and CDR2: SGHRS, YFSETQ. The DNA for the CDR3 is TGCGCCAGCAGCAGACTGGGACAGGGATTAGGAGATACGCAGTATTTT. Protein sequence: CASSRLGQGLGDTQYF.

The rearrangement joins TRBV5-6 to TRBJ1-2, with a possible D match to TRBD1 (5 bases). Trimming took 3 bases from V and 2 from J, leaving 17 bases between them. CDR1 is SGHDT, CDR2 YYEEEE, per germline. The CDR3 is 16 amino acids. CDR3 loop: CASSSGGGLANYGYTF. The DNA of the CDR3 is TGTGCCAGCAGCTCTGGGGGTGGATTGGCCAACTATGGCTACACCTTC.

The table lists this clonotype with many counts. The chain joins TRBV5-1 to TRBJ2-1; 7 nucleotides align to TRBD1. Germline V lookup: CDR1 SGHRS, CDR2 YFSETQ. V was pared by 0 bases and J by 4 bases, with 4 bases of the junction left unmatched. The CDR3 loop spans 15 amino acids. CDR3 sequence: CASSLDGTEYNEQFF. The CDR3 nucleotides read TGCGCCAGCAGCTTGGACGGGACAGAATACAATGAGCAGTTCTTC.

There are many counts of this clonotype. CDR3: CASSGGRGGSETQYF. The CDR3 DNA sequence: TGTGCCAGCAGTGGAGGTCGGGGGGGCTCTGAGACCCAGTACTTC. The chain has TRBV2 and TRBJ2-5, with 8 bases matching TRBD2. Per the germline V gene, CDR1 is SNHLY and CDR2 is FYNNEI. The V segment lost 4 bases and the J segment 5 bases; nucleotides outside the gene matches: 9. The length of the CDR3 is 15 residues.

This clonotype appeared many times. The genes are TRBV5-1 and TRBJ2-1; D is possibly TRBD1 (5 bases). The CDR3 covers 15 residues. Germline V gene sequence: CDR1 SGHRS, CDR2 YFSETQ. V lost 1 base and J lost 7, with 15 bases in between. Here the CDR3 DNA reads TGCGCCAGCAGCTTGTTGGGGCCCGGGTTGAATGAGCAGTTCTTC. Translation gives CASSLLGPGLNEQFF.

J is TRBJ2-5 and V is TRBV5-1; D tentatively reads TRBD1 or TRBD2 (5 bases each). The germline V gene encodes CDR1 SGHRS and CDR2 YFSETQ. V lost 0 bases, J lost 2 bases, and 8 bases lay in between. The CDR3 sequence is 14 residues long. CDR3 region: CASSLEGRQETQYF. CDR3 DNA: TGCGCCAGCAGCTTGGAGGGGAGACAAGAGACCCAGTACTTC. The full variable domain, in which reference TRBV5-1 and TRBJ2-5 provide the parts outside the CDR3, is KAGVTQTPRYLIKTRGQQVTLSCSPISGHRSVSWYQQTPGQGLQFLFEYFSETQRNKGNFPGRFSGRQFSNSRSEMNVSTLELGDSALYLCASSLEGRQETQYFGPGTRLLVL.